The rows below give T cell receptor beta chains drawn from one sample of a study of CD4 and CD8 cells across lung adenocarcinoma regions. A single record per CDR3 protein comes from TCRdb applying MiXCR to the PCR reads. The sample lists 23,000 or so distinct CDR3 sequences, 53% occurring once. The sample taken for sequencing was CD8+ T cells from the center of a lung tumor. The receptors stem from a male donor with lung adenocarcinoma. The CD4 and CD8 labels of this study may be unreliable. CDR3s include the opening cysteine and the closing phenylalanine or tryptophan. Each record gives: clone size, J gene, V gene, CDR3 length, D gene, CDR3 protein, CDR3 DNA. A D gene is named only where the DNA matches it firmly. Size is omitted from some rows. Given values are once, few, many or a class for expanded clones.

>.|TRBJ2-7|TRBV6-1|15|TRBD1
CASTEDRGLYYEQYF
TGTGCCAGCACTGAAGACAGGGGGCTATACTACGAGCAGTACTTC
>few|TRBJ1-1|TRBV11-2|14|.
CASSLTTGNTEAFF
TGTGCCAGCAGCCTTACCACAGGGAACACTGAAGCTTTCTTT
>.|TRBJ2-4|TRBV3-1|15|.
CASSTTGVAKNIQYF
TGTGCCAGCAGTACGACGGGAGTAGCCAAAAACATTCAGTACTTC
>many|TRBJ2-7|TRBV6-1|11|.
CASSGLGEQYF
TGTGCCAGCAGTGGCCTCGGCGAGCAGTACTTC
>.|TRBJ1-1|TRBV6-5|15|.
CASSYSDRRLGGAFF
TGTGCCAGCAGTTACAGCGACCGACGGCTAGGTGGGGCTTTCTTT
>many|TRBJ1-1|TRBV7-2|14|.
CASNPLGMNTEAFF
TGTGCCAGCAACCCCTTAGGGATGAACACTGAAGCTTTCTTT
>.|TRBJ1-1|TRBV3-1|16|TRBD1
CASSRRDRGLNTEAFF
TGTGCCAGCAGCCGGAGGGACAGGGGTTTGAACACTGAAGCTTTCTTT
>.|TRBJ2-4|TRBV27|14|TRBD2
CASSPLAAKNMQYF
TGTGCCAGCAGTCCGCTAGCGGCCAAAAATATGCAGTACTTC
>once|TRBJ2-6|TRBV6-1|15|.
CASSEQASCANELNF
TGTGCCAGCAGTGAGCAGGCTTCGTGCGCCAACGAGCTGAACTTC
>.|TRBJ2-7|TRBV10-2|12|.
CASSFQGNEQYF
TGCGCCAGCAGCTTCCAGGGCAACGAGCAGTACTTC
>few|TRBJ2-5|TRBV6-5|15|.
CASSYRPAQQETQYF
TGTGCCAGCAGTTACAGGCCAGCTCAACAAGAGACCCAGTACTTC
>.|TRBJ2-3|TRBV6-1|13|.
CASEVGGKNTQYF
TGTGCCAGCGAGGTCGGGGGCAAAAACACGCAGTATTTT
>.|TRBJ2-1|TRBV10-1|16|.
CASSESYWQSYNEQFF
TGCGCCAGCAGTGAGTCGTACTGGCAGTCCTACAATGAGCAGTTCTTC
>.|TRBJ2-3|TRBV10-3|14|.
CAGSGGSGPDTQYF
TGTGCGGGCAGTGGGGGTAGTGGCCCAGATACGCAGTATTTC
>many|TRBJ2-1|TRBV12-3/TRBV12-4|15|.
CASSFGGRLYNEQFF
TGTGCCAGCAGTTTTGGGGGGAGGTTGTACAATGAGCAGTTCTTC
>.|TRBJ2-4|TRBV10-2|13|.
CARGMCAGDMQYF
TGCGCCAGGGGGATGTGTGCCGGAGATATGCAGTACTTC
>few|TRBJ2-1|TRBV10-2|12|.
CASSEGYNEQFF
TGCGCCAGCAGTGAAGGGTACAATGAGCAGTTCTTC
>once|TRBJ2-1|TRBV6-1|13|.
CASSELSGNEQFF
TGTGCCAGCAGTGAACTCTCGGGCAATGAGCAGTTCTTC